A selection of T cell receptor beta chains follows, all from one sample in a study of tumor and adjacent non-tumor tissue in lung cancer. Each CDR3 protein is one row after TCRdb ran MiXCR on the multiplex PCR reads. The data hold more than 45,000 distinct CDR3 sequences, with under 75% observed a single time. Sequenced sample: distant non-tumor lung tissue. The source of these receptors is a woman aged 70-85 years with non-small cell lung cancer. CDR3s leave out the opening cysteine and the closing phenylalanine or tryptophan. The D gene is left open where the match is weak.

v_call d_call cdr3_aa
TRBV4-1 TRBD2 ASSQAAGDYNGQF
TRBV5-1 NA ASSPGLSYEQY
TRBV6-1 NA ASRSGRTTSYNEQF
TRBV6-6 NA ASSPKLVGWYEQY
TRBV11-1 NA ACSIDKAANTIY
TRBV6-1 NA ASNVSLAGHEQY
TRBV11-1 NA TSSHRTAPNTEAF
TRBV28 NA ASSHLPTYEQY
TRBV6-5 NA ASSHSFMNTDMQY
TRBV6-1 NA ASNLNGRQSQH
TRBV6-1 NA ASAGSSYNSPLH